This T cell receptor beta chain was recorded in a study of T cell changes during pregnancy in multiple sclerosis. The CDR3 extends over 15 amino acids. Germline V gene data show CDR1 as SGHVS and CDR2 as FNYEAQ. After removal of 5 bases from V and 7 bases from J, the junction contained 8 bases not matched to a gene. Data came from immunoSEQ multiplex PCR; TCRdb stores just in-frame clones and leaves some out. The sample records approximately 23,000 clones, 91% being singletons. The gene calls are TRBV7-6 and TRBJ1-4; 9 bases are a match to TRBD1. Sequenced material: CD4+ T cells from peripheral blood mononuclear cells, taken in the third trimester of pregnancy. The receptor's source is a female donor in good health, enrolled as a control in a pregnancy study. CDR3 in amino acids: CASSPQTGGSEKLFF. CDR3 nucleotides: TGTGCCAGCAGCCCCCAGACAGGGGGTAGTGAAAAACTGTTTTTT.